The present TCR beta chain was sequenced within a study of shared clonotypes between healthy human individuals (dated by TCRdb to 2019 to 2021). Turning to the overall study: A few men and two women, aged 18 to 49 years, made up the cohort. Per donor, three plates each were used for CD4 naive and CD4 memory, two for CD8 naive, and one for CD8 memory. Libraries were prepared and TCR repertoires were sequenced by different laboratories using diverse techniques, in order to increase sequencing depth and limit assay-specific biases. To estimate repertoire size and how much clonotypes are shared between individuals, the study performed deep sequencing of blood TCR repertoires from about 5 healthy adults. Each donor's leukapheresis produced roughly between roughly 0.9 and 8.9 billion PBMCs. Study-wide findings and limitations: Based on pairwise subsampling, the degree of clonotype sharing among donors was expected to be affected by sequencing depth. Roughly 5.2% of naive CD4, 3% to 3.5% of naive CD8, about 2.1% of memory CD4, and about 0.4% of memory CD8 clonotypes were shared across several donors. Because the study included a small number of donors, the genetic and exposure-history diversity represented was limited. Clonotypes shared by all four sorted-subset donors showed higher generation probabilities than non-shared clonotypes. Sampling was limited to blood, and TCR repertoires in tissue likely differ from TCR repertoires in blood. Rarefaction of sorted-subset datasets indicated incomplete sequencing despite the large sequencing depth. Naive subsets generally had larger estimated clonotype richness than memory subsets.

CD8 naive samples consisted of CD45RO-negative cells that were positively selected for CCR7, yielding a CD45RA+CCR7+ population without TemRA cells. Healthy HIV-negative adults with no recently reported acute infections or vaccinations were included as donors. Every donor was a Caucasian adult residing in Nashville, Tennessee, USA. After blood collection by leukapheresis, PBMCs were isolated using Ficoll-Histopaque density gradient centrifugation and then cryopreserved in the vapor phase of liquid nitrogen. Purity and quantity of every magnetically sorted T cell population were checked by analytical flow cytometry. From each sorted fraction, genomic DNA was isolated and quantified by UV absorbance on a Nanodrop 2000c. TCR CDR3 regions were amplified from genomic DNA by multiplex PCR using the deep immunoSEQ assay. For each cell subset, the extracted genomic DNA was distributed evenly across all wells of several immunoSEQ 96-well plates, and each plate served as one replicate. For sorted subsets, each replicate PCR was loaded with approximately 0.2 ug genomic DNA, equivalent to 30,000 or so T cell genomes. Purified libraries were measured with a Qubit 3.0 fluorometer, size-checked on a Bioanalyzer 2100, and measured again with the KAPA Library Quantification kit. Each immunoSEQ 96-well plate was sequenced on its own single-read 150-cycle Illumina NextSeq 550 flow cell. As for how the authors treated the data: Because only junctional sequences without quality scores were contained in the immunoSEQ output, filtering matching that applied to full-length reads could not be performed. Sequences were annotated with PyIR, a Python wrapper for IgBLAST v1.9, using IMGT germline references to assign V/J genes and CDR3. Reads were filtered out if the reads had weak V/J assignments (E-value above 1e-6), no CDR3, stop codons, out-of-frame junctions, or ambiguous translated residues. A V3J clonotype was defined by an identical inferred V gene, J gene, and CDR3 amino acid sequence. Percentage overlap between repertoires was computed as shared unique clonotypes divided by the size of the smaller repertoire. Repertoire richness was assessed with RTK rarefaction, the Chao1 estimator, and Recon v2.1 estimates of unobserved clonotypes. Generation probabilities for all TCRbeta clonotypes obtained by the gDNA method from four donors were computed using OLGA. TCRdb stores this immuneACCESS table with in-frame sequences only. Part of the clones is absent; in the studies checked, under half of the shortfall reflects unresolved V genes, and no reason is known for the rest. V, J and clone size were drawn from that table, and D and trimming were deduced from the DNA. This sample comprises about 1,900,000 clones, about 95% of them detected only once. The ten largest clonotypes hold roughly 1% of the sample.

With respect to this clone: No antigen is known for it. No per-base quality is available; no much larger clone lies one base away.

The sample taken for sequencing was naive CD8+ T cells sorted from blood. What the cell subset or site label conveys for this sample: CD45RA+CCR7+. This TCR was sampled from a man younger than 30 in good health.

The sequenced DNA: TGTGCCAGCAGTGCGACTACCGACAGAGACTACGAGCAGTACTTC. The encoded protein is CASSATTDRDYEQYF. This chain is built from TRBV6-1 and TRBJ2-7, with the D gene possibly TRBD1 or TRBD2, each one fitting 5 bases. In the germline V gene, CDR1 corresponds to MNHNS and CDR2 to SASEGT. Including the terminal cysteine and phenylalanine, the CDR3 comprises 15 residues. Only CDR3 DNA remains: 45 bases, in frame from the first base. The junction shows trimming of 4 bases on V and 3 bases on J, plus 16 bases between the germline ends.